This T cell receptor beta chain was retrieved from a study of cytomegalovirus exposure and HLA in healthy donors. This PCR relied on a set of 60 Vbeta primers and 13 Jbeta primers. Sequencing used immunoSEQ multiplex PCR; TCRdb keeps in-frame clones, though not all of them. The sample lists about 120,000 clones, roughly 69% occurring once. Sequenced material: PBMCs. This clonotype was sampled from a woman under 40 in good health and CMV-seronegative.

CDR3 sequence (DNA): TGCGCCAGCAGCTTGTACAGCGGGAGGGCCGGGTCCCAGTACTTC. Protein sequence: CASSLYSGRAGSQYF. The V gene is TRBV5-1, the J gene TRBJ2-5, with 10 bases lining up with TRBD2. The CDR3 is 15 residues long. Germline CDR1 and CDR2: SGHRS and YFSETQ. The V gene end was trimmed by 1 base and the J gene end by 9 bases; junction bases not matched to a gene: 9. The variable domain in full, with the rest retrieved from reference TRBV5-1 and TRBJ2-5, is KAGVTQTPRYLIKTRGQQVTLSCSPISGHRSVSWYQQTPGQGLQFLFEYFSETQRNKGNFPGRFSGRQFSNSRSEMNVSTLELGDSALYLCASSLYSGRAGSQYFGPGTRLLVL.